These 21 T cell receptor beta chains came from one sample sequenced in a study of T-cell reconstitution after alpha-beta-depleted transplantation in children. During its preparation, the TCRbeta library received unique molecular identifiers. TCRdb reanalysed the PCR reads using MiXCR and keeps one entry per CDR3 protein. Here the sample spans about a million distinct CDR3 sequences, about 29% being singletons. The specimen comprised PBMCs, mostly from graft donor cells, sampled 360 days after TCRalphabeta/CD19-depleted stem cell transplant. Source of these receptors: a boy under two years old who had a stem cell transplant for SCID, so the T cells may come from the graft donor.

The CDR3 DNA reads TGTGCCACCAGCAGAGATGGAGGGGGCTCTGGGGCCAACGTCCTGACTTTC. Encoded protein: CATSRDGGGSGANVLTF. The genes are TRBV15 and TRBJ2-6; possibly TRBD1 or TRBD2 for D (6 bases each). The CDR3 spans 17 residues. V lost 0 bases to trimming and J lost 0 bases, with 9 bases between them. Germline lookup yields CDR1 LNHNV and CDR2 YYDKDF (reference sequence).

The CDR3 region is CASSGQVYYEQYF. The CDR3 nucleotides are TGTGCCAGCAGTGGACAGGTTTACTACGAGCAGTACTTC. This sequence joins TRBV12-3 or TRBV12-4 and TRBJ2-7; TRBD1 matches 7 bases. The CDR3 runs to 13 residues. J was trimmed by 3 bases and V by 5 bases; bases with no gene match: 4.

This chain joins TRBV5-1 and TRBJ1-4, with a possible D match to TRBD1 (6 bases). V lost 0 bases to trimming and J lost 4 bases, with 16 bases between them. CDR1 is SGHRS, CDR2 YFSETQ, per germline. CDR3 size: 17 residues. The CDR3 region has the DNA TGCGCCAGCAGCTTGGGTATCAACAGGGTTTATAATGAAAAACTGTTTTTT. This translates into CASSLGINRVYNEKLFF.

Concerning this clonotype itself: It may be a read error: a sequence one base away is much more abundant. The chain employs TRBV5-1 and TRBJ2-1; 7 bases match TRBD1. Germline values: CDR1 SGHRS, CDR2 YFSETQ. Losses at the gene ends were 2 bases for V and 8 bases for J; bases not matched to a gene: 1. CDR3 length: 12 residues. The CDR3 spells CASSFDRDEQFF. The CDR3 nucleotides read TGCGCCAGCAGCTTCGACAGGGATGAGCAGTTCTTC. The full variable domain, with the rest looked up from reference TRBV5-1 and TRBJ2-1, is KAGVTQTPRYLIKTRGQQVTLSCSPISGHRSVSWYQQTPGQGLQFLFEYFSETQRNKGNFPGRFSGRQFSNSRSEMNVSTLELGDSALYLCASSFDRDEQFFGPGTRLTVL.

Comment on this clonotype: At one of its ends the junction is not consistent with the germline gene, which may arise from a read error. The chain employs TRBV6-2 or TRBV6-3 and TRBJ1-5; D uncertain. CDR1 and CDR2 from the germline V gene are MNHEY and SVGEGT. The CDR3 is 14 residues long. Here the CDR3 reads CASSYSRPNRPQHF. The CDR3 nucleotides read TGTGCCAGCAGTTACTCGCGCCCTAATCGGCCCCAGCATTTT.

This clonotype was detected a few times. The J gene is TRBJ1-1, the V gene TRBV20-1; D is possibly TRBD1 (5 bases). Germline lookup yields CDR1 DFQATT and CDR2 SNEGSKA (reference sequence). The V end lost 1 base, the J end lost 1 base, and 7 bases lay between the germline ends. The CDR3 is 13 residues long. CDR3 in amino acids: CSARAGRNTEAFF. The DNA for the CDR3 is TGCAGTGCTAGAGCAGGGAGGAACACTGAAGCTTTCTTT.

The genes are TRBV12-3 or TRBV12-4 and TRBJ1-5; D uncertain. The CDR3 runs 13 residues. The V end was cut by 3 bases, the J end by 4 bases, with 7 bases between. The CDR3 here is CASSFVGNQPQHF. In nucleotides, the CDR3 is TGTGCCAGCAGTTTTGTGGGGAATCAGCCCCAGCATTTT.

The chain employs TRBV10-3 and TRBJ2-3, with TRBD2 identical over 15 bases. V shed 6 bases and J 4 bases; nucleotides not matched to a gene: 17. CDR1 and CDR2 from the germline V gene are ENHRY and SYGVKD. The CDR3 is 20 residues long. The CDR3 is CAISLNPPGLAGGRADTQYF. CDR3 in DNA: TGTGCCATCAGCCTTAATCCTCCGGGACTAGCGGGGGGACGAGCAGATACGCAGTATTTT.

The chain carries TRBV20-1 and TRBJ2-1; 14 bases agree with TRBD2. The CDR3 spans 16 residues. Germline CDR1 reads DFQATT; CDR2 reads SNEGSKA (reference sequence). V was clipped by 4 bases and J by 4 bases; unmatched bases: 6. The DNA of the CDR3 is TGCAGTGCTACCCCGGGACTAGCGGGGGAGTACAATGAGCAGTTCTTC. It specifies CSATPGLAGEYNEQFF.

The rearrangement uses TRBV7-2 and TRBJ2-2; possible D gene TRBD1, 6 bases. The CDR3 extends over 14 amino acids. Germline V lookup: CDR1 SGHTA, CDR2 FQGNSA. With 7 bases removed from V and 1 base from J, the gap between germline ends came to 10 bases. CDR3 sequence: CASMPTGNTGELFF. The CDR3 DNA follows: TGTGCCAGCATGCCGACAGGGAACACCGGGGAGCTGTTTTTT. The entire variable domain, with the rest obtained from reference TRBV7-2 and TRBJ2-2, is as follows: GAGVSQSPSNKVTEKGKDVELRCDPISGHTALYWYRQSLGQGLEFLIYFQGNSAPDKSGLPSDRFSAERTGGSVSTLTIQRTQQEDSAVYLCASMPTGNTGELFFGEGSRLTVL.

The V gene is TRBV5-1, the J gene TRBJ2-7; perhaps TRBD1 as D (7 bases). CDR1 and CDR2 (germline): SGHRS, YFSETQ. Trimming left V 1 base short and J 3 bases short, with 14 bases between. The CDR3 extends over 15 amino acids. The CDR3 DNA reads TGCGCCAGCAGCTTGTCGGACAGGAGGGGCTACGAGCAGTACTTC. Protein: CASSLSDRRGYEQYF.

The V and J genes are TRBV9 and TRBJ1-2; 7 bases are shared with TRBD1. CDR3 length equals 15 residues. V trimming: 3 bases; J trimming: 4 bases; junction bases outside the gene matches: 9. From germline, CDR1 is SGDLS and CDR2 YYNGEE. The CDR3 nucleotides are TGTGCCAGCAGCGCTGGACAGGTAGGAGGCTATGGCTACACCTTC. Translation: CASSAGQVGGYGYTF.

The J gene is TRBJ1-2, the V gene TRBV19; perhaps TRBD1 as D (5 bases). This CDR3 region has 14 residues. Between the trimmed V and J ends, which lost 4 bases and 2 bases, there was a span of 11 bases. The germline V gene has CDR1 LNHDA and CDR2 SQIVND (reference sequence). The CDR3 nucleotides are TGTGCCAGTAGTACTGGGGACGGCAACTATGGCTACACCTTC. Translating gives CASSTGDGNYGYTF.

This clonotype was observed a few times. This CDR3 reads CSAKNPSARFSYNEQFF. The CDR3 DNA reads as TGCAGTGCTAAAAACCCTAGCGCCAGGTTTTCCTACAATGAGCAGTTCTTC. The chain uses TRBV20-1 and TRBJ2-1; perhaps TRBD2 as D (6 bases). V lost 4 bases and J 1 base, leaving 20 bases between the germline ends. The CDR3 is 17 amino acids. The germline gives CDR1 DFQATT, CDR2 SNEGSKA (reference sequence).

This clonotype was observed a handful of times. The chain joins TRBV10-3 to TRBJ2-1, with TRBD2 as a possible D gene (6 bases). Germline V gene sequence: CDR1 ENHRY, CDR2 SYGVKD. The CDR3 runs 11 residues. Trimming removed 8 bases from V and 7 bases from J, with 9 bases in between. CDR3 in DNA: TGTGCCATCGGGGGGAGGAATGAGCAGTTCTTC. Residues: CAIGGRNEQFF.

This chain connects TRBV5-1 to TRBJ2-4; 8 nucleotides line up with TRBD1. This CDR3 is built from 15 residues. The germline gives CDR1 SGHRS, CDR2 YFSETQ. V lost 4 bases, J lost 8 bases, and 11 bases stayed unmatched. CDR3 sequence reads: CASSPSTGVVDIQYF. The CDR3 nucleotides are TGCGCCAGCAGCCCATCGACAGGGGTCGTGGACATTCAGTACTTC.

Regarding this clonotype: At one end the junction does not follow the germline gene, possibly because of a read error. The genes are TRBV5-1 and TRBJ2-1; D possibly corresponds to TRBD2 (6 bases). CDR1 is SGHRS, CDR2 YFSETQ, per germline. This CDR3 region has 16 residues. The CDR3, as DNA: TGCGCCAGCAGCCCCCTCCCGGGACTCTCCAACAATGAGCAGTTCTTC. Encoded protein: CASSPLPGLSNNEQFF.

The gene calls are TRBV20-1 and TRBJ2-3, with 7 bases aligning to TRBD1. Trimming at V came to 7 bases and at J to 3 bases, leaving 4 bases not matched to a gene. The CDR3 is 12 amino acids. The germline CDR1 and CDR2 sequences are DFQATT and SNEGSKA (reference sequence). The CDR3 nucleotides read TGCAGTGGGACAGGTGCTACAGATACGCAGTATTTT. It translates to CSGTGATDTQYF.

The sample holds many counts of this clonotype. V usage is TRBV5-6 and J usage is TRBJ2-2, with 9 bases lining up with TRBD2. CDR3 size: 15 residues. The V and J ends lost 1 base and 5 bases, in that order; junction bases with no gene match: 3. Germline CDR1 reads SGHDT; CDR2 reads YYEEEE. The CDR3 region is CASSLPLAGTGELFF. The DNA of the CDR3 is TGTGCCAGCAGCTTGCCCCTAGCGGGGACCGGGGAGCTGTTTTTT.

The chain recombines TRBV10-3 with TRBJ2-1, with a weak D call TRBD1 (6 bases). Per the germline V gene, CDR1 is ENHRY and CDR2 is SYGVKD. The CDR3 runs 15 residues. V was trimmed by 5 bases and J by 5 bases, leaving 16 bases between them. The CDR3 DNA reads TGTGCCATCAGTAAACAGGGTAAGGTACACAATGAGCAGTTCTTC. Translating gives CAISKQGKVHNEQFF.

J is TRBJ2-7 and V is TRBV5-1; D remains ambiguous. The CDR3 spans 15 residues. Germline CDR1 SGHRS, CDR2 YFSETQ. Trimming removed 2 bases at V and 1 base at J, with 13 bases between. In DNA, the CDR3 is TGCGCCAGCAGCTTATTGCCAGGTGGGTCCTACGAGCAGTACTTC. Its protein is CASSLLPGGSYEQYF.